The 32 T cell receptor beta chains below all came from one sample that was sequenced in a study of cytomegalovirus exposure and HLA in healthy donors. Use of 60 Vbeta and 13 Jbeta primers characterized the PCR. Method: immunoSEQ multiplex PCR; TCRdb's copy keeps in-frame clones and lacks some. The table includes about 69,000 clones, around 76% detected once. Specimen: PBMCs. Every receptor here comes from a man between 18 and 35 years old in good health and CMV-seronegative.

The table lists this clone with a few counts. The chain recombines TRBV15 with TRBJ2-7; 7 bases are shared with TRBD1. Germline loops: CDR1 LNHNV, CDR2 YYDKDF (reference sequence). The CDR3 runs to 15 residues. V was clipped by 0 bases and J by 7 bases; unmatched bases: 9. CDR3 coding DNA: TGTGCCACCAGCAGAGATGGCAGGGGGTTGGGTGAGCAGTACGTC. Amino acids: CATSRDGRGLGEQYV.

This sequence joins TRBV7-2 and TRBJ2-3; 12 nucleotides agree with TRBD2. Germline assignment: CDR1 SGHTA and CDR2 FQGNSA. Unmatched junction bases numbered 2, after V lost 4 bases and J lost 3 bases. The length of the CDR3 is 15 residues. CDR3 residues: CASSSLAGGTDTQYF. Here the CDR3 DNA reads TGTGCCAGCAGCTCGCTAGCGGGGGGGACAGATACGCAGTATTTT. Based on the CDR3 plus reference TRBV7-2 and TRBJ2-3, the full variable domain is GAGVSQSPSNKVTEKGKDVELRCDPISGHTALYWYRQSLGQGLEFLIYFQGNSAPDKSGLPSDRFSAERTGGSVSTLTIQRTQQEDSAVYLCASSSLAGGTDTQYFGPGTRLTVL.

This clone has more than one count but fewer than ten. V is TRBV29-1 and J is TRBJ1-2; D is unclear. Germline V gene lookup returns CDR1 SQVTM and CDR2 ANQGSEA. The CDR3 runs 13 residues. V was clipped by 0 bases and J by 8 bases, with 13 bases between them. The CDR3 region has the DNA TGCAGCGTTGAAGATCTATCTCGAGGAGGCTACACCTTC. Amino acid sequence: CSVEDLSRGGYTF.

The gene calls are TRBV19 and TRBJ2-7, with 10 bases that match TRBD1. This CDR3 has 15 residues. J lost 3 bases, V lost 7 bases, and 9 bases had no gene match. Germline V gives CDR1 LNHDA, CDR2 SQIVND (reference sequence). CDR3 nucleotides: TGTGCCAGTATGGGCCGGACAGGGGGAGACTACGAGCAGTACTTC. Translation: CASMGRTGGDYEQYF.

The CDR3 DNA reads as TGTGCCAGCAGCTTGCGGGCCACGACAGGGCCCCATAACCAAGAGACCCAGTACTTC. Translated, it gives CASSLRATTGPHNQETQYF. The rearrangement joins TRBV11-2 to TRBJ2-5, with TRBD1 matching 7 bases. Germline loops: CDR1 SGHAT, CDR2 FQNNGV. V lost 3 bases and J lost 0; bases outside the gene matches: 16. This CDR3 is 19 amino acids long.

The V and J genes are TRBV2 and TRBJ2-5, with a weak D call TRBD1 (6 bases). CDR1 is SNHLY and CDR2 is FYNNEI in the germline V gene. The CDR3 spans 9 residues. With 8 bases removed from V and 10 bases from J, the gap between germline ends came to 8 bases. The CDR3 loop reads CASDRIQYF. The CDR3 DNA reads as TGTGCCAGCGACAGGATCCAGTACTTC.

The chain has TRBV28 and TRBJ2-1; 10 bases are shared with TRBD2. The CDR3 runs to 15 residues. The junction had 8 bases not matched to a gene; V was cut back by 6 bases and J by 6 bases. Germline V lookup: CDR1 MDHEN, CDR2 SYDVKM. Here the CDR3 reads CASSHRGTSVNEQFF. The CDR3 DNA follows: TGTGCCAGCAGCCATAGGGGGACTAGCGTCAATGAGCAGTTCTTC.

The rearrangement joins TRBV19 to TRBJ1-2; 11 bases agree with TRBD1. J gave up 7 bases and V 4 bases, and 8 bases lay outside the gene matches. The CDR3 is 15 amino acids. Germline-derived CDR1 and CDR2 are LNHDA and SQIVND (reference sequence). Here the CDR3 reads CASSTLGQGVSGYTF. In DNA, the CDR3 is TGTGCCAGTAGTACCTTGGGACAGGGGGTGAGTGGCTACACCTTC. Complete variable domain (other parts from reference TRBV19 and TRBJ1-2): DGGITQSPKYLFRKEGQNVTLSCEQNLNHDAMYWYRQDPGQGLRLIYYSQIVNDFQKGDIAEGYSVSREKKESFPLTVTSAQKNPTAFYLCASSTLGQGVSGYTFGSGTRLTVV.

This clone was picked up a small number of times. The chain combines TRBV6-1 with TRBJ2-4, with D perhaps matching TRBD2 (6 bases). The CDR3 is 13 residues long. V lost 8 bases to trimming and J lost 2 bases, with 10 bases between them. Germline values: CDR1 MNHNS, CDR2 SASEGT. The DNA for the CDR3 is TGTGCCAGCGAGGCGGGATCCAAAAACATTCAGTACTTC. Its translation: CASEAGSKNIQYF.

This clone was observed a few times. The V and J genes are TRBV5-4 and TRBJ2-7, with D maybe TRBD2 (6 bases). V dropped 2 bases and J dropped 7 bases, with 19 bases sitting between them. From germline, CDR1 is SGHNT and CDR2 YYREEE (reference sequence). The CDR3 is made up of 15 amino acids. CDR3 bases: TGTGCCAGCAGCTTAAGAGGAGGTAGAGGAGGGGAGCAGTACTTC. Translation gives CASSLRGGRGGEQYF.

V gene TRBV29-1 combines with J gene TRBJ2-1; TRBD1 might be the D (6 bases). Germline loops: CDR1 SQVTM, CDR2 ANQGSEA. The CDR3 spans 13 residues. V was cut by 6 bases and J by 4 bases, with 13 bases left in between. As DNA, the CDR3 is TGCAGCGTATGGAACAGGGATTACAATGAGCAGTTCTTC. This gives the protein CSVWNRDYNEQFF.

A word on this clone: At one of its ends the junction is not consistent with the germline gene, which may arise from a read error. In the same sample, other DNA sequences code for this CDR3. In DNA, the CDR3 is TGCGCCAGCAGCCAAGATCTGGGGTCGGGGAGAGATGAAGCCTTCTTT. Translating it yields CASSQDLGSGRDEAFF. The V call is TRBV4-3, the J call TRBJ1-1; D gene uncertain. This CDR3 has 16 amino acids. Per germline, CDR1 LGHNA and CDR2 YSLEER.

The chain has TRBV6-4 and TRBJ2-2, with 8 bases fitting TRBD2. V lost 5 bases to trimming and J lost 0 bases; unmatched junction nucleotides: 14. Germline values: CDR1 MRHNA, CDR2 SNTAGT. This CDR3 comprises 19 residues. The CDR3 nucleotides are TGTGCCAGCAGTCCCCGGGCGGGGGGATTGTATTCGAACACCGGGGAGCTGTTTTTT. This gives the protein CASSPRAGGLYSNTGELFF.

This chain links TRBV6-1 with TRBJ1-5, with D perhaps matching TRBD1 (6 bases). The CDR3 consists of 12 residues. V lost 11 bases and J 4 bases, leaving 12 bases between the germline ends. CDR1 MNHNS and CDR2 SASEGT come from the germline V gene. The DNA for the CDR3 is TGTGCCGGATCGGACAGTAATCAGCCCCAGCATTTT. It translates to CAGSDSNQPQHF.

The chain carries TRBV21-1 and TRBJ2-5; TRBD2 reflects the table's D call only, with no check against the DNA. The J call may be incorrect, as the DNA end agrees better with TRBJ2-7. TRBV21-1 is a pseudogene locus. This CDR3 is built from 18 residues. DNA for the CDR3: TGTGCCAGCAGCAAACCCGCTTTTTGGCGGGGCATGTTCTACGAGCAGTACTTC. Translating gives CASSKPAFWRGMFYEQYF.

The chain employs TRBV28 and TRBJ2-7; 8 nucleotides line up with TRBD2. Germline V gene lookup returns CDR1 MDHEN and CDR2 SYDVKM. This CDR3 spans 15 amino acids. With 5 bases clipped from V and 0 bases from J, the junction kept 6 bases outside the gene matches. CDR3 region: CASSGWRGVSYEQYF. CDR3 sequence (DNA): TGTGCCAGCAGTGGCTGGCGGGGGGTCTCCTACGAGCAGTACTTC.

J is TRBJ1-1 and V is TRBV6-5; the D gene is possibly TRBD1 (5 bases). The CDR3 runs to 12 residues. Trimming removed 5 bases at V and 5 bases at J, with 9 bases between. Germline V lookup: CDR1 MNHEY, CDR2 SVGAGI. The CDR3 DNA follows: TGTGCCAGCAGTGAAGGGGAAACTGAAGCTTTCTTT. Amino acids: CASSEGETEAFF.

The rearrangement joins TRBV9 to TRBJ1-1; perhaps TRBD1 as D (6 bases). Trimming shortened V by 3 bases and J by 0 bases, and 12 bases separated the two germline ends. The CDR3 sequence is 15 residues long. Germline CDR1 SGDLS, CDR2 YYNGEE. As DNA, the CDR3 is TGTGCCAGCAGCGCACAGGGCGCCCTGAACACTGAAGCTTTCTTT. Its translation: CASSAQGALNTEAFF.

The V call is TRBV6-5, the J call TRBJ1-1, with 7 bases that match TRBD1. Germline CDR1 MNHEY, CDR2 SVGAGI. V shed 2 bases, J shed 8 bases, and the junction held 5 bases outside the gene matches. This CDR3 is 13 amino acids long. For the CDR3, the DNA is TGTGCCAGCAGTTACCGGACAGGAACGGAAGCTTTCTTT. Residues: CASSYRTGTEAFF.

The genes are TRBV10-1 and TRBJ1-2; D might be TRBD1 (6 bases). The CDR3 length is 18 residues. Germline V CDR1 and CDR2: WNHNN, SYGVQD (reference sequence). The V end lost 0 bases, the J end lost 0 bases, and 17 bases lay between the germline ends. The CDR3 here is CASSESKYGGKANYGYTF. In DNA, the CDR3 is TGCGCCAGCAGTGAGTCGAAATATGGGGGCAAAGCTAACTATGGCTACACCTTC.

CDR3 nucleotides: TGTGCCAGCAGTGAAGCCTTCGGGACTAGCGGGTCAAATGAGCAGTTCTTC. This translates into CASSEAFGTSGSNEQFF. The chain links TRBV6-1 to TRBJ2-1; 12 bases are a match to TRBD2. Germline V gene lookup returns CDR1 MNHNS and CDR2 SASEGT. J gave up 7 bases and V 0 bases, and 7 bases lay outside the gene matches. The CDR3 contains 17 residues.

There are a few counts of this clone. The V gene is TRBV14, the J gene TRBJ2-5; TRBD1 matches at 9 bases. There are 16 residues in the CDR3. In germline, CDR1 is SGHDN, CDR2 FVKESK. V was clipped by 1 base and J by 5 bases; unmatched bases: 8. CDR3 protein: CASSQVGQGYLETQYF. Written as DNA, the CDR3 is TGTGCCAGCAGCCAAGTAGGACAGGGGTATTTGGAGACCCAGTACTTC.

This clone was picked up a small number of times. The chain employs TRBV19 and TRBJ2-7; no clear D. Germline CDR1 LNHDA, CDR2 SQIVND (reference sequence). The CDR3 runs 12 residues. The V and J ends lost 5 bases and 4 bases respectively, with 9 bases between them. CDR3 nucleotides: TGTGCCAGTAGTTCGAGAGAATACGAGCAGTACTTC. Translating gives CASSSREYEQYF.

The V call is TRBV5-1, the J call TRBJ2-5; 15 positions agree with TRBD2. The CDR3 covers 15 residues. Germline CDR1 is SGHRS and CDR2 is YFSETQ. V shed 7 bases and J 5 bases; nucleotides not matched to a gene: 6. Here the CDR3 DNA reads TGCGCCAGCCGGACTAGCGGGGGGGCGGGTGAGACCCAGTACTTC. Its translation is CASRTSGGAGETQYF.

This chain links TRBV6-5 with TRBJ1-2; 7 bases agree with TRBD1. Per the germline V gene, CDR1 is MNHEY and CDR2 is SVGAGI. There are 14 residues in the CDR3. V trimming: 5 bases; J trimming: 7 bases; junction bases outside the gene matches: 10. The CDR3 DNA follows: TGTGCCAGCAGTCCCGGGAGGGGGCTTGGTGGCTACACCTTC. Its translation: CASSPGRGLGGYTF.

The J gene is TRBJ1-2, the V gene TRBV28; D is unclear. V lost 2 bases to trimming and J lost 0 bases, with 4 bases between them. This CDR3 region has 13 residues. The germline V gene encodes CDR1 MDHEN and CDR2 SYDVKM. This CDR3 is CASSLAANYGYTF. The CDR3, as DNA: TGTGCCAGCAGTTTAGCAGCTAACTATGGCTACACCTTC.

V usage is TRBV9 and J usage is TRBJ2-7, with D tentatively TRBD1 (5 bases). From germline, CDR1 is SGDLS and CDR2 YYNGEE. The length of the CDR3 is 15 residues. V was trimmed by 3 bases and J by 3 bases, leaving 16 bases between them. CDR3 residues: CASSGPGPRVYEQYF. CDR3 nucleotide sequence: TGTGCCAGCAGCGGACCAGGGCCAAGGGTCTACGAGCAGTACTTC.

This clone was recorded a few times. The CDR3 spells CASSVGLPSTDTQYF. CDR3 in DNA: TGTGCCAGCAGCGTAGGACTCCCCAGCACAGATACGCAGTATTTT. The chain recombines TRBV9 with TRBJ2-3; no clear D. The V end was cut by 0 bases, the J end by 0 bases, with 8 bases between. Germline values: CDR1 SGDLS, CDR2 YYNGEE. CDR3 length: 15 amino acids.

The chain combines TRBV6-5 with TRBJ1-6; D is undetermined. Germline V gene lookup returns CDR1 MNHEY and CDR2 SVGAGI. The V gene lost 5 bases and the J gene lost 8 bases, with 16 bases spanning the gap. This CDR3 has 15 amino acids. The CDR3 protein is CASSPTGREDSPLHF. CDR3 nucleotide sequence: TGTGCCAGCAGTCCGACCGGTCGAGAGGATTCACCCCTCCACTTT.

The genes are TRBV7-3 and TRBJ1-1; unclear D gene. Per germline, CDR1 SGHTA and CDR2 FQGTGA. V dropped 0 bases and J dropped 4 bases, with 9 bases sitting between them. The CDR3 is 14 residues long. This CDR3 is CASSLTSRSTEAFF. In DNA, the CDR3 is TGTGCCAGCAGCTTAACCTCTAGGAGCACTGAAGCTTTCTTT.

This clone appeared once. The chain links TRBV5-4 to TRBJ2-5; D perhaps matches TRBD1 (6 bases). Germline V gene lookup returns CDR1 SGHNT and CDR2 YYREEE (reference sequence). The CDR3 has 14 residues. Trimming left V 4 bases short and J 2 bases short, with 12 bases between. The CDR3 DNA reads as TGTGCCAGCAGCCCCGGACAGACTCAAGAGACCCAGTACTTC. Translated: CASSPGQTQETQYF.

This chain uses TRBV7-3 with TRBJ2-5, with 12 bases lining up with TRBD2. Germline CDR1 is SGHTA and CDR2 is FQGTGA. The junction had 6 bases not matched to a gene; V was cut back by 5 bases and J by 5 bases. CDR3 size: 15 residues. DNA of the CDR3: TGTGCCAGCAGCCCGACTAGCGGGGGCGCGGAGACCCAGTACTTC. Its protein is CASSPTSGGAETQYF.